This is a list of T cell receptor beta chains from one sample in a study of blood T cell repertoires in COVID-19. Assay used: immunoSEQ multiplex PCR; TCRdb lists only in-frame clones, some missing. The table shows about 33,000 clones, with 70% to 90% occurring only once. Sequencing was performed on peripheral blood. These receptors were obtained from an elderly woman with active or convalescent COVID-19. The CDR3 runs from the conserved cysteine through the conserved F or W. A D gene is named only where the DNA matches it firmly. Clone size appears in some rows only: once, few, many, or a class for an expanded clone.

CDR3nt: TGTGCCAGCAGCCAGGGGACGGGGGATCAGGAGACCCAGTACTTC; CDR3aa: CASSQGTGDQETQYF; j_gene: TRBJ2-5; v_gene: TRBV3-1/TRBV3-2; d_gene: -; abundance: -
CDR3nt: TGTGCCAGCAGCTCCATGGGGGCAGGGCCCAATCAGCCCCAGCATTTT; CDR3aa: CASSSMGAGPNQPQHF; j_gene: TRBJ1-5; v_gene: TRBV11-2; d_gene: -; abundance: few
CDR3nt: TGCGCCAGCAGCGACTCCCACGGTGATACGCAGTATTTT; CDR3aa: CASSDSHGDTQYF; j_gene: TRBJ2-3; v_gene: TRBV10-1; d_gene: -; abundance: -
CDR3nt: TGTGCCAGCAGCCGCCAATCAACAGGGTACTATGGCTACACCTTC; CDR3aa: CASSRQSTGYYGYTF; j_gene: TRBJ1-2; v_gene: TRBV6-5; d_gene: -; abundance: few
CDR3nt: TGTGCCGCTTCGACAGTTAACACTGAAGCTTTCTTT; CDR3aa: CAASTVNTEAFF; j_gene: TRBJ1-1; v_gene: TRBV6-5; d_gene: -; abundance: once
CDR3nt: TGTGCCAGCAGTTACAGTTTGGGCGGGGCTAGCACAGATACGCAGTATTTT; CDR3aa: CASSYSLGGASTDTQYF; j_gene: TRBJ2-3; v_gene: TRBV6-2/TRBV6-3; d_gene: -; abundance: -
CDR3nt: TGCGCCAGCAGACCTACATGGGACAGATACACCGGGGAGCTGTTTTTT; CDR3aa: CASRPTWDRYTGELFF; j_gene: TRBJ2-2; v_gene: TRBV5-1; d_gene: TRBD1; abundance: once
CDR3nt: TGTGCCAGCAGCTTGGGGACAGGGGGATCCGGGGAGCTGTTTTTT; CDR3aa: CASSLGTGGSGELFF; j_gene: TRBJ2-2; v_gene: TRBV5-4; d_gene: TRBD1; abundance: once
CDR3nt: TGTGCCAGCAGTTACGACGGAGGGGACCAGCCCCAGCATTTT; CDR3aa: CASSYDGGDQPQHF; j_gene: TRBJ1-5; v_gene: TRBV6-5; d_gene: -; abundance: -
CDR3nt: TGTGCCAGCTCACTGACCGGGACAGCGAATGAAAAACTGTTTTTT; CDR3aa: CASSLTGTANEKLFF; j_gene: TRBJ1-4; v_gene: TRBV18; d_gene: TRBD1; abundance: few
CDR3nt: TGTGCCAGCAGCTTAGATACAGGGCTGCGTCAGCCCCAGCATTTT; CDR3aa: CASSLDTGLRQPQHF; j_gene: TRBJ1-5; v_gene: TRBV11-2; d_gene: -; abundance: -
CDR3nt: TGCGCCAGCAGCCCAAGCGGGCAGGGGGCTAGCTATGGCTACACCTTC; CDR3aa: CASSPSGQGASYGYTF; j_gene: TRBJ1-2; v_gene: TRBV4-1; d_gene: TRBD1; abundance: -
CDR3nt: TGTGCCAGCAGAGGTTCCGGGACTAGAAGCACAGATACGCAGTATTTT; CDR3aa: CASRGSGTRSTDTQYF; j_gene: TRBJ2-3; v_gene: TRBV7-3; d_gene: TRBD2; abundance: -
CDR3nt: TGTGCCAGCAGCTTGCTACAGGGGGCTCAGCCCCAGCATTTT; CDR3aa: CASSLLQGAQPQHF; j_gene: TRBJ1-5; v_gene: TRBV5-5; d_gene: TRBD1; abundance: -
CDR3nt: TGTGCCAGCAGCCGCGACAGCACTGAAGCTTTCTTT; CDR3aa: CASSRDSTEAFF; j_gene: TRBJ1-1; v_gene: TRBV7-9; d_gene: -; abundance: -
CDR3nt: TGTGCCAGCAGCTTAGTATTGACCGGGACAGGGAGCGGGGGTGAGCAGTACTTC; CDR3aa: CASSLVLTGTGSGGEQYF; j_gene: TRBJ2-7; v_gene: TRBV7-9; d_gene: -; abundance: -
CDR3nt: TGTGCCACCAGCAGGGGCCTAGCGGGGGGGGAGCAGTTCTTC; CDR3aa: CATSRGLAGGEQFF; j_gene: TRBJ2-1; v_gene: TRBV15; d_gene: TRBD2; abundance: -
CDR3nt: TGTGCCAGCAGCTTTAACCTACCGCCGACATACAATGAGCAGTTCTTC; CDR3aa: CASSFNLPPTYNEQFF; j_gene: TRBJ2-1; v_gene: TRBV7-8; d_gene: -; abundance: -
CDR3nt: TGTGCCATCAGTAAAAACCGGGACAGGGAAGAGACCCAGTACTTC; CDR3aa: CAISKNRDREETQYF; j_gene: TRBJ2-5; v_gene: TRBV10-3; d_gene: TRBD1; abundance: -
CDR3nt: TGTGCCAGCAGTAAATACAGTGCTAACTATGGCTACACCTTC; CDR3aa: CASSKYSANYGYTF; j_gene: TRBJ1-2; v_gene: TRBV6-6; d_gene: -; abundance: -
CDR3nt: TGTGCCAGCAGCCTCAGACTAGCGGGGGTGAGCACAGATACGCAGTATTTT; CDR3aa: CASSLRLAGVSTDTQYF; j_gene: TRBJ2-3; v_gene: TRBV5-4; d_gene: TRBD2; abundance: -
CDR3nt: TGTGCCAGCAATTCGGGACAGGGAAGAACTGAAGCTTTCTTT; CDR3aa: CASNSGQGRTEAFF; j_gene: TRBJ1-1; v_gene: TRBV5-4; d_gene: TRBD1; abundance: -
CDR3nt: TGTGCCAGTAGTATAGCTTCACAGGACTATGGCTACACCTTC; CDR3aa: CASSIASQDYGYTF; j_gene: TRBJ1-2; v_gene: TRBV19; d_gene: -; abundance: -